Following are 14 T cell receptor beta chains from one sample sequenced in a study of OX40 agonist ivuxolimab in advanced cancers. Sequencing was performed with immunoSEQ multiplex PCR; in TCRdb, only in-frame clones are kept and a portion is missing. Of roughly 92,000 clones listed, approximately 90% are singletons. This sample comprised CD4+ or CD8+ T cells sorted from blood, obtained in a trial of the OX40 agonist ivuxolimab. Every receptor here comes from an adult with an advanced solid tumor such as melanoma, head and neck, liver or kidney cancer.

The CDR3 spells CASSMSGMFSEAFF. The CDR3 DNA is TGTGCCAGTAGTATGAGCGGGATGTTCTCTGAAGCTTTCTTT. The rearrangement joins TRBV19 to TRBJ1-1; D is ambiguous. Germline CDR1 reads LNHDA; CDR2 reads SQIVND (reference sequence). This CDR3 region has 14 residues. Trimming removed 3 bases at V and 6 bases at J, with 14 bases between.

The chain recombines TRBV18 with TRBJ2-7; 9 bases line up with TRBD2. The germline V gene encodes CDR1 KGHSH and CDR2 LQKENI. The length of the CDR3 is 15 residues. The junction had 3 bases not matched to a gene; V was cut back by 0 bases and J by 3 bases. CDR3 DNA sequence: TGTGCCAGCTCACCACCGACTAGCGGAGGCTACGAGCAGTACTTC. Translation: CASSPPTSGGYEQYF.

This sequence joins TRBV6-5 and TRBJ2-7; 9 nucleotides align to TRBD1. Trimming cost V 4 bases and J 4 bases; bases outside gene matches: 2. Looked up from germline, CDR1 is MNHEY and CDR2 is SVGAGI. The CDR3 has 13 amino acids. Here the CDR3 DNA reads TGTGCCAGCAGTTGGGACAGGGCTTACGAGCAGTACTTC. Its translation is CASSWDRAYEQYF.

The rearrangement joins TRBV30 to TRBJ1-3; D gene ambiguous. V lost 2 bases to trimming and J lost 2 bases, with 7 bases between them. The length of the CDR3 is 13 residues. Germline lookup yields CDR1 GTSNPN and CDR2 SVGIG (reference sequence). CDR3 nucleotide sequence: TGTGCCTGGAGTTTCGGGGCTGGAAACACCATATATTTT. This encodes CAWSFGAGNTIYF.

CDR3 nucleotide sequence: TGTGCCAGCAGCTGGACTCAGGGGTTCAATGAGCAGTTCTTC. Translated, it gives CASSWTQGFNEQFF. J is TRBJ2-1 and V is TRBV7-9; a possible D gene is TRBD1 (6 bases). The germline gives CDR1 SEHNR, CDR2 FQNEAQ (reference sequence). Trimming left V 4 bases short and J 6 bases short, with 13 bases between. The CDR3 is 14 residues long.

CDR3 in DNA: TGTGCCAGCTCACGACAGGATAATGAAAAACTGTTTTTT. This gives the protein CASSRQDNEKLFF. This chain uses TRBV18 with TRBJ1-4, with TRBD1 as a possible D gene (6 bases). Germline V gives CDR1 KGHSH, CDR2 LQKENI. V was cut by 4 bases and J by 4 bases, with 7 bases left in between. The CDR3 loop spans 13 amino acids.

The V call is TRBV28, the J call TRBJ1-1; 7 nucleotides agree with TRBD1. The CDR3 runs 14 residues. V was clipped by 2 bases and J by 7 bases; unmatched bases: 7. CDR1 and CDR2 from the germline V gene are MDHEN and SYDVKM. CDR3 residues: CASSLEPRQGEAFF. Here the CDR3 DNA reads TGTGCCAGCAGTTTAGAACCGCGACAGGGTGAAGCTTTCTTT.

CDR3 sequence: CASSTRLAGGPAKNIQYF. The CDR3 DNA reads TGTGCCAGTAGTACCCGACTAGCGGGAGGGCCGGCCAAAAACATTCAGTACTTC. The V and J genes are TRBV19 and TRBJ2-4, with TRBD2 matching 14 bases. The CDR3 covers 18 residues. Per germline, CDR1 LNHDA and CDR2 SQIVND (reference sequence). The V and J ends lost 4 bases and 1 base, in that order; junction bases with no gene match: 6.

CDR3 nucleotide sequence: TGTGCCAGCAGCTTGTGGGGGGCCACTGGCTACACCTTC. It encodes CASSLWGATGYTF. This chain uses TRBV5-4 with TRBJ1-2, with D possibly being TRBD1 (6 bases). Per the germline V gene, CDR1 is SGHNT and CDR2 is YYREEE (reference sequence). The CDR3 runs to 13 residues. Trimming shortened V by 1 base and J by 7 bases, and 11 bases separated the two germline ends.

The chain is built from TRBV5-8 and TRBJ2-1, with D possibly being TRBD2 (6 bases). In germline, CDR1 is SGHTS, CDR2 YDEGEE. The CDR3 has 15 residues. The V end lost 4 bases, the J end lost 8 bases, and 19 bases lay between the germline ends. The CDR3: CASSKRLGQVDEQFF. CDR3 in DNA: TGTGCCAGCAGCAAAAGACTAGGTCAAGTCGATGAGCAGTTCTTC. Full variable domain (missing parts from reference TRBV5-8 and TRBJ2-1): EAGVTQSPTHLIKTRGQQATLRCSPISGHTSVYWYQQALGLGLQFLLWYDEGEERNRGNFPPRFSGRQFPNYSSELNVNALELEDSALYLCASSKRLGQVDEQFFGPGTRLTVL.

The chain links TRBV27 to TRBJ2-1; D might be TRBD1 (6 bases). Trimming left V 6 bases short and J 4 bases short, with 10 bases between. This CDR3 is 13 amino acids long. Germline CDR1 MNHEY, CDR2 SMNVEV (reference sequence). The CDR3 bases are TGTGCCAGCAGCTACAGGGAATACAATGAGCAGTTCTTC. Protein: CASSYREYNEQFF.

This rearrangement joins TRBV2 to TRBJ1-5; a possible D gene is TRBD1 (5 bases). CDR1 SNHLY and CDR2 FYNNEI come from the germline V gene. This CDR3 is 16 amino acids long. Between the trimmed V and J ends, which lost 7 bases and 6 bases, there was a span of 22 bases. CDR3 DNA: TGTGCCAGCATCGCCGGGACCCCGAGGTCAGGTCAGCCCCAGCATTTT. Its protein is CASIAGTPRSGQPQHF.

The chain recombines TRBV7-9 with TRBJ2-7, with a weak D call TRBD2 (6 bases). This CDR3 contains 16 residues. Looked up from germline, CDR1 is SEHNR and CDR2 is FQNEAQ (reference sequence). Trimming cost V 5 bases and J 4 bases, with 21 bases left between them. CDR3 bases: TGTGCCAGCAGCGGATCTTGGGACTCTCCTGTTTACGAGCAGTACTTC. Protein: CASSGSWDSPVYEQYF.

The chain combines TRBV10-3 with TRBJ2-3, with 7 bases lining up with TRBD2. Trimming at V came to 2 bases and at J to 3 bases, leaving 5 bases not matched to a gene. CDR1 is ENHRY, CDR2 SYGVKD, per germline. This CDR3 contains 15 residues. CDR3 protein: CAISEGLGSTDTQYF. The CDR3 nucleotides are TGTGCCATCAGTGAGGGACTAGGGAGTACAGATACGCAGTATTTT.